The next 14 T cell receptor beta chains were all read from a single sample in a study of beta chain features in type 1 diabetes. Investigators reverse transcribed all isolated RNA, so they sequenced expressed TCRB transcripts. Data came from immunoSEQ multiplex PCR; TCRdb stores just in-frame clones and leaves some out. The data hold about 220,000 clones, with around 9.9% observed a single time. The source material was central memory CD4+ T cells from blood. All receptors come from a young man in good health.

This clone has at least ten counts. V and J are TRBV29-1 and TRBJ2-2, with no clear D. Trimming took 3 bases from V and 10 from J, leaving 9 bases between them. In germline, CDR1 is SQVTM, CDR2 ANQGSEA. This CDR3 region has 11 residues. CDR3 in DNA: TGCAGCGTTGAGGTCCTGGAGGAGCTGTTTTTT. Encoded protein: CSVEVLEELFF.

The chain links TRBV11-2 to TRBJ2-3, with 9 bases identical to TRBD1. CDR1 and CDR2 from the germline V gene are SGHAT and FQNNGV. Trimming at V came to 1 base and at J to 2 bases, leaving 1 base not matched to a gene. The CDR3 contains 15 residues. The CDR3 sequence: CASSLGDRDTDTQYF. The CDR3 nucleotides read TGTGCCAGCAGCTTAGGGGACAGGGACACAGATACGCAGTATTTT. The whole variable domain, filled in from reference TRBV11-2 and TRBJ2-3, reads EAGVAQSPRYKIIEKRQSVAFWCNPISGHATLYWYQQILGQGPKLLIQFQNNGVVDDSQLPKDRFSAERLKGVDSTLKIQPAKLEDSAVYLCASSLGDRDTDTQYFGPGTRLTVL.

The sample holds many counts of this clone. The J gene is TRBJ2-5, the V gene TRBV7-2; perhaps TRBD2 as D (6 bases). In germline, CDR1 is SGHTA, CDR2 FQGNSA. The CDR3 contains 14 residues. The V gene lost 5 bases and the J gene lost 4 bases, with 14 bases spanning the gap. Here the CDR3 reads CASSVTGLGETQYF. The CDR3 DNA is TGTGCCAGCAGCGTAACGGGACTCGGAGAGACCCAGTACTTC.

On this clone: Other DNA sequences of this sample code for an identical CDR3. The J gene is TRBJ1-1, the V gene TRBV29-1, with a tentative D call TRBD1 (6 bases). CDR3 length equals 12 residues. CDR1 SQVTM and CDR2 ANQGSEA come from the germline V gene. V was trimmed by 6 bases and J by 1 base, leaving 9 bases between them. The CDR3 DNA reads TGCAGCGTGGAGACAGGGAACACTGAAGCTTTCTTT. Amino acid sequence: CSVETGNTEAFF.

The chain couples TRBV7-8 to TRBJ2-7, with TRBD2 as a possible D gene (5 bases). The CDR3 contains 16 residues. The V end was cut by 6 bases, the J end by 2 bases, with 20 bases between. From germline, CDR1 is SGHVS and CDR2 FQNEAQ. The CDR3 sequence: CASSSLAGAETYEQYF. CDR3 bases: TGTGCCAGCAGTTCACTCGCGGGCGCAGAGACCTACGAGCAGTACTTC.

This chain links TRBV28 with TRBJ1-4; TRBD1 might be the D (6 bases). V was clipped by 6 bases and J by 3 bases, with 20 bases between them. CDR1 and CDR2 from the germline V gene are MDHEN and SYDVKM. CDR3 length: 17 residues. Here the CDR3 reads CASSLRGATRANEKLFF. CDR3 DNA: TGTGCCAGCAGCCTTAGGGGGGCAACCAGGGCTAATGAAAAACTGTTTTTT.

This clone came up many times. The gene calls are TRBV6-1 and TRBJ2-1; D is undetermined. Trimming shortened V by 5 bases and J by 9 bases, and 11 bases separated the two germline ends. The CDR3 contains 12 residues. Germline V gene sequence: CDR1 MNHNS, CDR2 SASEGT. Here the CDR3 DNA reads TGTGCCAGCAGTTTTCTAGTTACTGAGCAGTTCTTC. Its translation: CASSFLVTEQFF.

V and J are TRBV7-2 and TRBJ2-7; TRBD1 might be the D (5 bases). With 1 base removed from V and 5 bases from J, the gap between germline ends came to 12 bases. The CDR3 contains 14 residues. CDR1 is SGHTA, CDR2 FQGNSA, per germline. The CDR3 DNA reads as TGTGCCAGCAGCTTAGGGCAGGGTCCGCACGAGCAGTACTTC. Protein: CASSLGQGPHEQYF.

This rearrangement joins TRBV30 to TRBJ2-7, with D perhaps TRBD1 (7 bases). V was cut by 2 bases and J by 2 bases, with 10 bases left in between. The CDR3 has 13 residues. Germline-derived CDR1 and CDR2 are GTSNPN and SVGIG (reference sequence). CDR3 DNA: TGTGCCTGGAGTCAGGGGGGTCCCTACGAGCAGTACTTC. Protein: CAWSQGGPYEQYF.

V and J are TRBV5-6 and TRBJ2-3, with TRBD1 identical over 10 bases. Germline loops: CDR1 SGHDT, CDR2 YYEEEE. The V and J ends lost 1 base and 3 bases, in that order; junction bases with no gene match: 2. The CDR3 sequence is 15 residues long. DNA for the CDR3: TGTGCCAGCAGCTTGCAGGGACAGGGGACAGATACGCAGTATTTT. This codes for CASSLQGQGTDTQYF.

A few counts support this clone. This chain uses TRBV18 with TRBJ2-6; D is ambiguous. CDR1 and CDR2 (germline): KGHSH, LQKENI. The CDR3 has 14 residues. The V end lost 0 bases, the J end lost 0 bases, and 0 bases lay between the germline ends. Written as DNA, the CDR3 is TGTGCCAGCTCACCACCCTCTGGGGCCAACGTCCTGACTTTC. Protein sequence: CASSPPSGANVLTF.

The J gene is TRBJ1-2, the V gene TRBV29-1; tentative D call: TRBD1 (5 bases). The V end was cut by 0 bases, the J end by 3 bases, with 17 bases between. Germline values: CDR1 SQVTM, CDR2 ANQGSEA. The CDR3 runs 16 residues. CDR3 sequence (DNA): TGCAGCGTTGAAGATCTTAGCAGGGACCGGTACTATGGCTACACCTTC. This translates into CSVEDLSRDRYYGYTF.

This clone has only a few counts. The rearrangement uses TRBV30 and TRBJ2-7, with TRBD1 identical over 7 bases. The J segment lost 8 bases and the V segment lost 5 bases, leaving 3 bases of the junction unmatched. CDR3 length: 10 amino acids. Germline V gene lookup returns CDR1 GTSNPN and CDR2 SVGIG (reference sequence). The CDR3 nucleotides read TGTGCCTGGGGACAGGTAAAGCAGTACTTC. This encodes CAWGQVKQYF.

The chain combines TRBV4-3 with TRBJ2-7, with 14 bases lining up with TRBD2. CDR3 size: 16 residues. The J segment lost 0 bases and the V segment lost 4 bases, leaving 2 bases of the junction unmatched. The germline gives CDR1 LGHNA, CDR2 YSLEER. The CDR3 DNA reads TGCGCCAGCAGCCTAGGACTAGCGGGAGGCTCCTACGAGCAGTACTTC. Its translation: CASSLGLAGGSYEQYF.